Listed here are 5 T cell receptor beta chains from one sample, sequenced in a study of long-term antiretroviral therapy in people with HIV (dated by TCRdb to between 2022 and 2023). The immunoSEQ hsTCRB v3.0 assay was used at survey level resolution to sequence the TRB variable region. Here the immuneACCESS table is served through TCRdb, limited to in-frame sequences with V and J called. Missing clones are a known gap in these copies; in checked studies unresolved V genes cover under half, and the rest lacks a known reason. The sample contains some 20,000 clones, roughly 78% of them found a single time. In total, the top ten clones hold about 8% of the sample. The sequencing here drew on unsorted PBMCs, taken at the start of antiretroviral therapy, before treatment. All receptors come from a woman in her thirties or forties with HIV.

The CDR3 region has the DNA TGCGCCAGCAGCGCGGGACAGCTTCTTGAAGCTTTCTTT. It translates to CASSAGQLLEAFF. V and J are TRBV5-1 and TRBJ1-1, with 7 bases lining up with TRBD1. Unmatched junction bases numbered 7, after V lost 4 bases and J lost 7 bases. There are 13 residues in the CDR3. Germline values: CDR1 SGHRS, CDR2 YFSETQ.

CDR3 nucleotide sequence: TGTGCCAGCAGCTCGTCCGACAGGGGGACGTATATCGGGGAGCTGTTTTTT. It specifies CASSSSDRGTYIGELFF. The rearrangement joins TRBV7-2 to TRBJ2-2, with 9 nucleotides matching TRBD1. The germline V gene encodes CDR1 SGHTA and CDR2 FQGNSA. The CDR3 totals 17 residues. V lost 4 bases to trimming and J lost 7 bases; unmatched junction nucleotides: 13.

The chain's CDR3 is CASSLSPGQGYGYTF. The CDR3 DNA follows: TGTGCCAGCAGTCTCTCCCCGGGACAGGGCTATGGCTACACCTTC. The gene calls are TRBV28 and TRBJ1-2, with 9 bases fitting TRBD1. The junction had 8 bases not matched to a gene; V was cut back by 5 bases and J by 4 bases. Per germline, CDR1 MDHEN and CDR2 SYDVKM. The CDR3 length is 15 residues.

The chain couples TRBV9 to TRBJ1-1, with D perhaps matching TRBD1 (5 bases). In germline, CDR1 is SGDLS, CDR2 YYNGEE. There are 13 residues in the CDR3. Deletions cut 2 bases from V and 7 bases from J, with 12 bases between. CDR3 bases: TGTGCCAGCAGCGTTGCGGGCAGGGATGAAGCTTTCTTT. It yields the protein CASSVAGRDEAFF.

The rearrangement joins TRBV14 to TRBJ1-3, with D uncertain. The CDR3 is 16 amino acids. Germline-derived CDR1 and CDR2 are SGHDN and FVKESK. Trimming took 4 bases from V and 0 from J, leaving 13 bases between them. The DNA of the CDR3 is TGTGCCAGCAGCCCCTTAGGACTGAACTCTGGAAACACCATATATTTT. Amino acids: CASSPLGLNSGNTIYF.